This paragraph covers one T cell receptor (beta chain) sequence. This entry belongs to a study of T cells in Graves' hyperthyroidism and ophthalmopathy. The CDR3 has 14 amino acids. V gave up 3 bases and J gave up 7 bases; unmatched junction bases: 4. RNA transcripts yielded amplified TCR beta CDR3 regions. First-round RT-PCR targeting the TCR CDR3 was performed with the HTBI primer set. TCRdb reprocessed the multiplex PCR reads with MiXCR, giving one entry per CDR3 protein. The sample lists about 500,000 distinct CDR3 sequences; more than 15% were seen once. Pregnant or lactating patients were excluded, as were those with uncontrolled infection or other autoimmune disease. The study based diagnoses on clinical symptoms, serum thyroxine and TRAb, thyroid ultrasound and orbital computed tomography.

V is TRBV12-3 or TRBV12-4 and J is TRBJ1-4; 8 bases line up with TRBD1. The clonotype was recovered from a woman aged 25 to 39 with Graves' ophthalmopathy. Sequencing input: blood. The CDR3 loop reads CASSFPGQGEKLFF. DNA of the CDR3: TGTGCCAGCAGTTTCCCAGGACAGGGTGAAAAACTGTTTTTT.